The 21 T cell receptor beta chains reported below all come from one sample, sequenced in a study of identical twins' blood T cells. TCRdb re-derived calls from the 5' RACE reads in MiXCR, one entry per CDR3 protein. This sample carries about 370,000 distinct CDR3 sequences, over 25% of them seen once, and the ten largest clones take about 6%. Sequenced: PBMCs. The receptors here all came from a woman aged 18 to 55 in good health.

In its sample, this clonotype was seen a few times. CDR3 in DNA: TGTGCCAGCAGCTCAAACGGGGGGACCCATGGCTACACCTTC. This gives the protein CASSSNGGTHGYTF. The chain joins TRBV7-2 to TRBJ1-2, with a possible D match to TRBD1 (5 bases). CDR1 SGHTA and CDR2 FQGNSA come from the germline V gene. V lost 4 bases, J lost 6 bases, and 15 bases lay in between. The CDR3 loop spans 14 amino acids.

The chain recombines TRBV20-1 with TRBJ1-2, with 9 positions matching TRBD1. V lost 0 bases to trimming and J lost 6 bases; unmatched junction nucleotides: 2. CDR3 length: 13 residues. Germline V CDR1 and CDR2: DFQATT, SNEGSKA (reference sequence). CDR3 amino acids: CSARERDRDGYTF. CDR3 DNA: TGCAGTGCTAGAGAAAGGGACAGGGATGGCTACACCTTC.

The rearrangement links TRBV10-3 to TRBJ2-3, with 9 bases fitting TRBD2. Germline values: CDR1 ENHRY, CDR2 SYGVKD. The V and J ends lost 6 bases and 4 bases, in that order; junction bases with no gene match: 11. The CDR3 runs 16 residues. The CDR3 coding sequence is TGTGCCATCAGACGTCGGACTAGCGAGGTCGCAGATACGCAGTATTTT. Its protein product is CAIRRRTSEVADTQYF.

This rearrangement joins TRBV11-2 to TRBJ2-2; 7 nucleotides line up with TRBD1. V trimming: 6 bases; J trimming: 2 bases; junction bases outside the gene matches: 6. Germline V lookup: CDR1 SGHAT, CDR2 FQNNGV. The CDR3 is made up of 15 amino acids. The CDR3 coding sequence is TGTGCCAGCAGACAGACAGGGACCAACACCGGGGAGCTGTTTTTT. Protein: CASRQTGTNTGELFF.

The chain uses TRBV5-1 and TRBJ1-6; 7 nucleotides align to TRBD1. Germline CDR1 reads SGHRS; CDR2 reads YFSETQ. The CDR3 has 13 residues. Trimming cost V 5 bases and J 9 bases; bases outside gene matches: 5. CDR3 coding DNA: TGCGCCAGCAGGACAGGGTTCTCTTCACCCCTCCACTTT. It yields the protein CASRTGFSSPLHF. Together with reference TRBV5-1 and TRBJ1-6, the CDR3 gives the full variable domain: KAGVTQTPRYLIKTRGQQVTLSCSPISGHRSVSWYQQTPGQGLQFLFEYFSETQRNKGNFPGRFSGRQFSNSRSEMNVSTLELGDSALYLCASRTGFSSPLHFGNGTRLTVT.

V and J are TRBV7-2 and TRBJ2-7, with 9 bases that match TRBD2. J lost 2 bases, V lost 5 bases, and 7 bases had no gene match. There are 15 residues in the CDR3. Germline V CDR1 and CDR2: SGHTA, FQGNSA. The CDR3 spells CASSLLLAGPYEQYF. CDR3 DNA sequence: TGTGCCAGCAGCCTCCTACTAGCGGGCCCCTACGAGCAGTACTTC.

There are a few counts of this clonotype. The CDR3, as DNA: TGTGCCAGCCTCCCGACAGGCCGTATGGACACTGAAGCTTTCTTT. As protein: CASLPTGRMDTEAFF. The chain joins TRBV27 to TRBJ1-1; TRBD1 is a possible D gene (6 bases). This CDR3 is built from 15 residues. Deletions cut 8 bases from V and 3 bases from J, with 19 bases between. Germline CDR1 MNHEY, CDR2 SMNVEV (reference sequence).

The chain joins TRBV18 to TRBJ2-7; D uncertain. V was shortened by 6 bases and J by 6 bases, with 15 bases between the two germline ends. This CDR3 has 13 amino acids. Per the germline V gene, CDR1 is KGHSH and CDR2 is LQKENI. The CDR3 here is CASSPLLTCEQYF. The CDR3 nucleotides read TGTGCCAGCTCGCCCCTTTTGACCTGCGAGCAGTACTTC.

The gene calls are TRBV7-3 and TRBJ2-3; the D is unclear. Germline V lookup: CDR1 SGHTA, CDR2 FQGTGA. V was clipped by 1 base and J by 9 bases, with 11 bases between them. The CDR3 covers 13 residues. Here the CDR3 DNA reads TGTGCCAGCAGCTTAAACCCAACGGGCACGCAGTATTTT. It translates to CASSLNPTGTQYF.

V usage is TRBV28 and J usage is TRBJ2-1; D uncertain. Germline V gives CDR1 MDHEN, CDR2 SYDVKM. Trimming cost V 2 bases and J 0 bases, with 5 bases left between them. CDR3 length: 14 residues. This chain's CDR3 is CASSLDISYNEQFF. In nucleotides, the CDR3 is TGTGCCAGCAGTTTAGATATCTCCTACAATGAGCAGTTCTTC.

This clonotype showed up just a few times. The chain couples TRBV10-3 to TRBJ2-1; TRBD2 matches at 10 bases. The germline gives CDR1 ENHRY, CDR2 SYGVKD. The V gene end was trimmed by 6 bases and the J gene end by 8 bases; junction bases not matched to a gene: 7. This CDR3 comprises 14 residues. DNA for the CDR3: TGTGCCATCAGAGGCGGACTAGCGGCCGATGAGCAGTTCTTC. Protein: CAIRGGLAADEQFF.

This clonotype was found a few times. The J gene is TRBJ1-1, the V gene TRBV5-1; 9 bases are shared with TRBD1. This CDR3 region has 15 residues. The J segment lost 7 bases and the V segment lost 4 bases, leaving 11 bases of the junction unmatched. Germline V lookup: CDR1 SGHRS, CDR2 YFSETQ. As DNA, the CDR3 is TGCGCCAGCAGCACCGGGACAGGGAGGTTTGGTGAAGCTTTCTTT. Translation gives CASSTGTGRFGEAFF.

For the CDR3, the DNA is TGCAGCGTTGTCCGACAGGGCTCCACTGAAGCTTTCTTT. It specifies CSVVRQGSTEAFF. The rearrangement links TRBV29-1 to TRBJ1-1; 7 bases line up with TRBD1. V was clipped by 4 bases and J by 4 bases; unmatched bases: 6. This CDR3 spans 13 amino acids. The V gene's germline CDR1 is SQVTM and CDR2 ANQGSEA.

A word on this clonotype: This may arise from a read error, as a much more abundant clone is one base away. The chain uses TRBV6-4 and TRBJ2-3; 7 nucleotides line up with TRBD2. Trimming at V came to 6 bases and at J to 3 bases, leaving 9 bases not matched to a gene. The CDR3 has 15 amino acids. Germline V gene lookup returns CDR1 MRHNA and CDR2 SNTAGT. CDR3 protein: CASSPSSGGTDTQYF. CDR3 bases: TGTGCCAGCAGCCCCTCATCGGGGGGAACAGATACGCAGTATTTT.

This clonotype has ten or more counts. V and J are TRBV6-5 and TRBJ2-3, with D possibly being TRBD2 (6 bases). The V and J ends lost 1 base and 5 bases respectively, with 10 bases between them. Germline values: CDR1 MNHEY, CDR2 SVGAGI. The length of the CDR3 is 14 residues. This CDR3 reads CASSYFGGIDTQYF. The DNA of the CDR3 is TGTGCCAGCAGTTACTTTGGGGGGATAGATACGCAGTATTTT.

The chain employs TRBV5-1 and TRBJ2-7; D call uncertain. Germline CDR1 is SGHRS and CDR2 is YFSETQ. CDR3 length: 13 residues. V lost 0 bases and J lost 2, with 6 bases in between. CDR3 coding DNA: TGCGCCAGCAGCTTGGACAGACCCTACGAGCAGTACTTC. Protein sequence: CASSLDRPYEQYF.

This clonotype was seen only a few times. The chain is built from TRBV15 and TRBJ1-1, with unresolved D. CDR1 is LNHNV, CDR2 YYDKDF, per germline (reference sequence). The CDR3 spans 13 residues. V lost 5 bases and J 7 bases, leaving 14 bases between the germline ends. CDR3 DNA: TGTGCCACCAGCCCTGAAATTAGGTATGAAGCTTTCTTT. It yields the protein CATSPEIRYEAFF.

This chain links TRBV5-6 with TRBJ2-6, with TRBD1 as a possible D gene (5 bases). Trimming removed 4 bases at V and 0 bases at J, with 8 bases between. This CDR3 spans 15 amino acids. Germline V lookup: CDR1 SGHDT, CDR2 YYEEEE. DNA for the CDR3: TGTGCCAGCAGCAGGGGTTTCTCTGGGGCCAACGTCCTGACTTTC. Translation: CASSRGFSGANVLTF.

The chain joins TRBV5-4 to TRBJ1-6; 9 bases match TRBD1. CDR1 is SGHNT and CDR2 is YYREEE in the germline V gene (reference sequence). This CDR3 has 14 amino acids. V gave up 4 bases and J gave up 7 bases; unmatched junction bases: 3. CDR3 DNA: TGTGCCAGCAGCCAGACAGGGGGAAATTCACCCCTCCACTTT. This encodes CASSQTGGNSPLHF. The full variable domain, rest sourced from reference TRBV5-4 and TRBJ1-6, is ETGVTQSPTHLIKTRGQQVTLRCSSQSGHNTVSWYQQALGQGPQFIFQYYREEENGRGNFPPRFSGLQFPNYSSELNVNALELDDSALYLCASSQTGGNSPLHFGNGTRLTVT.

Details on this clonotype: A read error may be the cause here, since a much bigger clone is one base away. Here the CDR3 DNA reads TGTGCCAGCAGTTTCGGCGGCCCCTATGGCTACACCTTC. This encodes CASSFGGPYGYTF. The chain links TRBV12-3 or TRBV12-4 to TRBJ1-2; D not resolved. The CDR3 totals 13 residues. V lost 3 bases and J 4 bases, leaving 9 bases between the germline ends.

A few counts support this clonotype. J is TRBJ2-1 and V is TRBV9; 13 bases align to TRBD2. Trimming cost V 2 bases and J 4 bases; bases outside gene matches: 0. The CDR3 length is 15 residues. Germline CDR1 and CDR2: SGDLS and YYNGEE. CDR3 region: CASSVGLAGYNEQFF. CDR3 DNA: TGTGCCAGCAGCGTGGGACTAGCGGGATACAATGAGCAGTTCTTC.